These 20 T cell receptor beta chains originate from one sample sequenced in a study of blood T cells in healthy people across ages. With a J-beta primer mix and a sample-barcoded 5' primer, a second PCR ran roughly 6 to 11 cycles. From the 5' RACE reads, TCRdb called clonotypes with MiXCR, one entry per CDR3 protein. The sample lists roughly 2 million distinct CDR3 sequences, around half occurring once. The sample comprised blood. Receptors were obtained from a woman in her thirties or forties in good health.

The chain is built from TRBV4-2 and TRBJ2-7, with 10 nucleotides matching TRBD1. The V gene's germline CDR1 is LGHNA and CDR2 YNFKEQ. CDR3 length: 16 amino acids. The trim removed 4 bases at V and 1 base at J, leaving 7 bases unmatched. CDR3 DNA: TGTGCCAGCAGCCTGACTCGGGGACAGGGGTCCTACGAGCAGTACTTC. This encodes CASSLTRGQGSYEQYF.

The chain links TRBV28 to TRBJ2-3; no reliable D call. The CDR3 runs to 15 residues. Per the germline V gene, CDR1 is MDHEN and CDR2 is SYDVKM. Trimming pared 5 bases from V and 0 bases from J, leaving 12 bases between. CDR3 loop: CASSLTSASTDTQYF. The CDR3 DNA sequence: TGTGCCAGCAGTCTAACTTCCGCGAGCACAGATACGCAGTATTTT.

Here the CDR3 reads CASSPHLRGGDRTGELFF. In DNA form, the CDR3 reads TGTGCCAGCAGCCCTCACTTACGGGGGGGCGATCGAACCGGGGAGCTGTTTTTT. V and J are TRBV9 and TRBJ2-2; TRBD2 matches at 8 bases. The CDR3 runs 18 residues. CDR1 and CDR2 (germline): SGDLS, YYNGEE. V trimming: 4 bases; J trimming: 5 bases; junction bases outside the gene matches: 16.

The chain recombines TRBV27 with TRBJ2-1; D possibly uses TRBD1 or TRBD2 (6 bases each). Per germline, CDR1 MNHEY and CDR2 SMNVEV (reference sequence). V lost 1 base and J 10 bases, leaving 14 bases between the germline ends. CDR3 length: 14 amino acids. CDR3 sequence (DNA): TGTGCCAGCAGTTTATTTCTAGGGGGGTGGGAGCAGTTCTTC. Encoded protein: CASSLFLGGWEQFF.

This sequence joins TRBV2 and TRBJ1-2, with unresolved D. Germline CDR1 SNHLY, CDR2 FYNNEI. The CDR3 totals 11 residues. Trimming removed 6 bases from V and 10 bases from J, with 12 bases in between. The CDR3 DNA reads TGTGCCAGCAGCGGAGGTCCAACCTACACCTTC. This gives the protein CASSGGPTYTF.

The chain combines TRBV6-5 with TRBJ2-7, with D unclear. In germline, CDR1 is MNHEY, CDR2 SVGAGI. The CDR3 loop spans 15 amino acids. The germline V and J ends were trimmed by 2 bases and 4 bases, with 15 bases remaining between them. CDR3 sequence reads: CASSYGDRDSYEQYF. Written as DNA, the CDR3 is TGTGCCAGCAGTTACGGCGACCGCGATTCGTACGAGCAGTACTTC.

The table lists this clonotype with a few counts. The chain is built from TRBV27 and TRBJ2-1; 9 nucleotides agree with TRBD1. The CDR3 consists of 16 residues. Germline values: CDR1 MNHEY, CDR2 SMNVEV (reference sequence). V gave up 5 bases and J gave up 2 bases; unmatched junction bases: 7. For the CDR3, the DNA is TGTGCCAGCAGTCCCCGGGACAGGGTTACCTACAATGAGCAGTTCTTC. It translates to CASSPRDRVTYNEQFF.

This clonotype showed up just a few times. The chain carries TRBV10-3 and TRBJ2-1, with 10 bases aligning to TRBD1. The V gene's germline CDR1 is ENHRY and CDR2 SYGVKD. With 8 bases clipped from V and 5 bases from J, the junction kept 3 bases outside the gene matches. The CDR3 runs to 13 residues. The DNA for the CDR3 is TGTGCCATCGGGACAGGGGCCCACAATGAGCAGTTCTTC. Protein product: CAIGTGAHNEQFF.

This chain uses TRBV4-1 with TRBJ2-1; possibly TRBD1 or TRBD2 for D (7 bases each). Trimming cost V 6 bases and J 4 bases, with 16 bases left between them. This CDR3 spans 15 amino acids. Germline CDR1 MGHRA, CDR2 YSYEKL. CDR3 amino acids: CASSRQGGDYNEQFF. The DNA for the CDR3 is TGCGCCAGCAGTCGCCAGGGGGGGGATTACAATGAGCAGTTCTTC.

This clonotype has more than one count but fewer than ten. Being one base from a much bigger clone, this may be a read error. The V and J genes are TRBV27 and TRBJ2-6, with no clear D. CDR1 is MNHEY, CDR2 SMNVEV, per germline (reference sequence). The CDR3 covers 14 residues. The V end lost 5 bases, the J end lost 2 bases, and 7 bases lay between the germline ends. The CDR3 reads CASSIIAGANVLTF. In nucleotides, the CDR3 is TGTGCCAGCAGTATAATAGCTGGGGCCAACGTCCTGACTTTC.

This clonotype was counted once. This chain joins TRBV7-2 and TRBJ1-6; D is unclear. The CDR3 contains 15 residues. V lost 6 bases and J 8 bases, leaving 17 bases between the germline ends. Germline V gene lookup returns CDR1 SGHTA and CDR2 FQGNSA. For the CDR3, the DNA is TGTGCCAGCAGTTTCGACACATTAGGCGATTCACCCCTCCACTTT. This translates into CASSFDTLGDSPLHF.

Remarks on this clonotype: This may be a read error, as it is one base from a much larger clone. The rearrangement joins TRBV28 to TRBJ2-5; D possibly matches TRBD1 or TRBD2 (5 bases each). CDR3 length equals 12 residues. Trimming stripped 1 base from V and 11 bases from J, with 11 bases between. The germline CDR1 and CDR2 sequences are MDHEN and SYDVKM. The CDR3 is CASSLLGEEQYF. The CDR3 DNA sequence: TGTGCCAGCAGTTTATTGGGGGAAGAGCAGTACTTC.

The chain recombines TRBV5-1 with TRBJ1-2, with TRBD1 as a possible D gene (6 bases). Per the germline V gene, CDR1 is SGHRS and CDR2 is YFSETQ. The CDR3 is made up of 15 amino acids. Between the trimmed V and J ends, which lost 0 bases and 5 bases, there was a span of 14 bases. CDR3 sequence reads: CASSLDQGPWYGYTF. The CDR3 coding sequence is TGCGCCAGCAGCTTGGATCAGGGGCCGTGGTATGGCTACACCTTC.

The rearrangement uses TRBV6-5 and TRBJ2-1, with a weak D call TRBD2 (5 bases). This CDR3 contains 14 residues. Germline lookup yields CDR1 MNHEY and CDR2 SVGAGI. V shed 6 bases and J shed 3 bases, with 12 bases lying between them. This CDR3 is CASRLADFYNEQFF. The DNA for the CDR3 is TGTGCCAGCAGACTTGCGGACTTCTACAATGAGCAGTTCTTC.

This clonotype was recorded only once. DNA for the CDR3: TGCGCCAGCAGCTTGTCCCCAGGGGCCCAAGAGACCCAGTACTTC. Translating gives CASSLSPGAQETQYF. The chain is built from TRBV5-1 and TRBJ2-5, with D possibly matching TRBD1 (6 bases). This CDR3 region has 15 residues. V lost 1 base and J lost 1, with 11 bases in between. Germline loops: CDR1 SGHRS, CDR2 YFSETQ.

This clonotype was seen only a few times. The rearrangement links TRBV28 to TRBJ2-7; 9 bases align to TRBD1. The CDR3 has 15 residues. Unmatched junction bases numbered 11, after V lost 8 bases and J lost 3 bases. Germline CDR1 is MDHEN and CDR2 is SYDVKM. CDR3 DNA: TGTGCCAGCCGCCGCCGGGACAGGGTGGTCTACGAGCAGTACTTC. As protein: CASRRRDRVVYEQYF.

V usage is TRBV29-1 and J usage is TRBJ1-1, with 8 bases fitting TRBD1. The germline V gene has CDR1 SQVTM and CDR2 ANQGSEA. V lost 7 bases to trimming and J lost 2 bases; unmatched junction nucleotides: 6. The CDR3 totals 13 residues. The CDR3 coding sequence is TGCAGCGCTCTGGACAGGGATAACACTGAAGCTTTCTTT. This sequence encodes CSALDRDNTEAFF.

This clonotype was observed at least ten times. The CDR3 nucleotides are TGTGCCAGCAGCTTTGGACAGTACGATACCCTCCACTTT. Encoded protein: CASSFGQYDTLHF. The genes are TRBV7-2 and TRBJ1-6; D may be TRBD1 (6 bases). V dropped 3 bases and J dropped 14 bases, with 14 bases sitting between them. This CDR3 has 13 residues. Germline-derived CDR1 and CDR2 are SGHTA and FQGNSA.

A remark on this clonotype: One end of the junction is discordant with germline, which a read error may explain. V gene TRBV20-1 combines with J gene TRBJ2-1; 11 nucleotides line up with TRBD2. The length of the CDR3 is 16 residues. Per the germline V gene, CDR1 is DFQATT and CDR2 is SNEGSKA (reference sequence). CDR3 sequence reads: CSARAPTSGAYNERFF. The CDR3 region has the DNA TGCAGTGCTAGAGCCCCGACTAGCGGGGCCTACAATGAGCGGTTCTTC.

This clonotype was counted between two and nine times. The V and J genes are TRBV29-1 and TRBJ1-2, with D hard to call. The CDR3 consists of 15 residues. The V and J ends lost 4 bases and 3 bases respectively, with 18 bases between them. Germline values: CDR1 SQVTM, CDR2 ANQGSEA. The CDR3 loop is CSVGRRTASDYGYTF. The CDR3 DNA reads TGCAGCGTTGGCCGAAGGACGGCTTCGGACTATGGCTACACCTTC.